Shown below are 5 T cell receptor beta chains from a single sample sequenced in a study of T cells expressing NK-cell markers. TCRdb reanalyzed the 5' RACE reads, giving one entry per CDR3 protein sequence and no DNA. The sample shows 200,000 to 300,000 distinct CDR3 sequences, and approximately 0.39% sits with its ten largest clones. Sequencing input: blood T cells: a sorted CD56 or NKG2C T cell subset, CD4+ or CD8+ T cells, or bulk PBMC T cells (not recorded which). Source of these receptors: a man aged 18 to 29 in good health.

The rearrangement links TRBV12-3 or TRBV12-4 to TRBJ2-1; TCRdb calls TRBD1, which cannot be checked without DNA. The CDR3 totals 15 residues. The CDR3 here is CASSSRDTRDNEQFF.

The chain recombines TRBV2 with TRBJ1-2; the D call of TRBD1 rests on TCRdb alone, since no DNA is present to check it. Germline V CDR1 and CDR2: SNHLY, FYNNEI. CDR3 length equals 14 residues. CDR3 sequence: CASSERGGADGYTF. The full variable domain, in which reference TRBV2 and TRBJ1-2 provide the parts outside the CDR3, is EPEVTQTPSHQVTQMGQEVILRCVPISNHLYFYWYRQILGQKVEFLVSFYNNEISEKSEIFDDQFSVERPDGSNFTLKIRSTKLEDSAMYFCASSERGGADGYTFGSGTRLTVV.

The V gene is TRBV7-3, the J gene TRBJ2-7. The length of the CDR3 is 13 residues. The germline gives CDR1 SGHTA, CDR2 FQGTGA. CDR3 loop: CASSLLGAYEQYF.

CDR3 loop: CASSVGAYEKQFF. The rearrangement joins TRBV25-1 to TRBJ2-1; TCRdb indicates TRBD1, and absent DNA this call remains unverified. The CDR3 contains 13 residues. Germline V gene data show CDR1 as MGHDK and CDR2 as SYGVNS.

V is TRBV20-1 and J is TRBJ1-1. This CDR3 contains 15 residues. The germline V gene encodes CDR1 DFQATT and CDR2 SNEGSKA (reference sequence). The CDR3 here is CSARDRRTANTEAFF.